Each of the 8 T cell receptor beta chains below was sequenced from the same sample in a study of blood T cells in healthy people across ages. A second PCR, run for roughly 7 to 11 cycles, used a sample-barcoded 5' primer plus a J-beta primer mix. TCRdb ran MiXCR on the 5' RACE reads and lists one entry per CDR3 protein. Among about a million distinct CDR3 sequences listed, about 51% were seen once. Sequencing was carried out using blood. Every receptor here comes from a woman aged 55-69 years in good health.

This chain uses TRBV7-2 with TRBJ2-3, with 13 bases aligning to TRBD2. V shed 5 bases and J 4 bases; nucleotides not matched to a gene: 9. CDR1 and CDR2 (germline): SGHTA, FQGNSA. The CDR3 is 17 amino acids. The CDR3 nucleotides are TGTGCCAGCAGCATACGGACTAGCGGGAGTCTCGCAGATACGCAGTATTTT. It codes for CASSIRTSGSLADTQYF.

This clonotype was observed a handful of times. The J gene is TRBJ2-3, the V gene TRBV12-3 or TRBV12-4; a possible D gene is TRBD1 (6 bases). This CDR3 contains 14 residues. With 1 base removed from V and 6 bases from J, the gap between germline ends came to 11 bases. The CDR3 loop is CASSLGGQRDTQYF. The CDR3 region has the DNA TGTGCCAGCAGTTTAGGTGGACAGAGGGATACGCAGTATTTT.

V gene TRBV6-1 combines with J gene TRBJ2-1; TRBD2 matches at 9 bases. The J segment lost 6 bases and the V segment lost 6 bases, leaving 15 bases of the junction unmatched. CDR1 MNHNS and CDR2 SASEGT come from the germline V gene. The CDR3 is made up of 17 amino acids. This CDR3 is CASRDLAGPTKGNEQFF. The CDR3 coding sequence is TGTGCCAGCAGAGACCTAGCGGGACCCACGAAGGGCAATGAGCAGTTCTTC.

The V gene is TRBV3-1, the J gene TRBJ2-4, with 9 bases aligning to TRBD1. The J call is doubtful: the DNA matches TRBJ2-7 better. The CDR3 is 15 residues long. Per germline, CDR1 LGHDT and CDR2 YNNKEL (reference sequence). The CDR3 DNA reads as TGTGCCAGCAGCCAATGGGACAGGGAAGGGAACGAGCAGTACTTC. Amino acids: CASSQWDREGNEQYF.

A remark on this clonotype: Relative to the germline gene, one junction end is altered; a read error may explain this. V is TRBV7-3 and J is TRBJ2-3; TRBD2 agrees at 11 bases. Germline CDR1 SGHTA, CDR2 FQGTGA. The CDR3 covers 17 residues. In DNA, the CDR3 is TGTGCCAGCAGCCCAGGCCCACTAGCGGGAGTGGGAGATGCGCAGTATTTT. Amino acids: CASSPGPLAGVGDAQYF.

The J gene is TRBJ1-5, the V gene TRBV24-1; the D is unclear. Germline assignment: CDR1 KGHDR and CDR2 SFDVKD. The CDR3 length is 12 residues. Between the trimmed V and J ends, which lost 9 bases and 11 bases, there was a span of 16 bases. CDR3 DNA: TGTGCCACCTCGTACGTGGGCGGAGCCCAGCATTTT. Translation: CATSYVGGAQHF.

The chain carries TRBV28 and TRBJ2-3; D gene unclear. Germline assignment: CDR1 MDHEN and CDR2 SYDVKM. V was trimmed by 10 bases and J by 2 bases, leaving 10 bases between them. This CDR3 region has 12 residues. The CDR3 DNA reads as TGTGCCACTCTGGAAGACACAGATACGCAGTATTTT. Its translation: CATLEDTDTQYF.

This clonotype has a handful of counts. The chain carries TRBV29-1 and TRBJ1-4; D is undetermined. The CDR3 covers 14 residues. The V gene's germline CDR1 is SQVTM and CDR2 ANQGSEA. Trimming shortened V by 6 bases and J by 7 bases, and 18 bases separated the two germline ends. CDR3 sequence (DNA): TGCAGCGTCCGTCGGGCGCGGTTAAGTGAAAAACTGTTTTTT. Residues: CSVRRARLSEKLFF.